This T cell receptor beta chain comes out of a study of OX40 agonist ivuxolimab in advanced cancers. Study conclusions and caveats: Clonal expansion among partial responders at 0.1-3.0 mg/kg ranked near the lowest. Doses of 0.1 to 3.0 mg/kg were accompanied by clonal expansion of CD4+ and CD8+ blood T cells by week 6.

Regarding this clone: Its target is unknown.

Sequencing used immunoSEQ multiplex PCR; TCRdb keeps in-frame clones, though not all of them. The table records about 77,000 clones, around 90% of them present only once. This sequence originates from an adult with an advanced solid tumor such as melanoma, head and neck, liver or kidney cancer. The sample in question was CD4+ or CD8+ T cells sorted from blood, obtained in a trial of the OX40 agonist ivuxolimab.

The CDR3 sequence: CASKRGRDGSGANVLTF. The CDR3, as DNA: TGTGCCAGTAAACGGGGCAGGGATGGCTCTGGGGCCAACGTCCTGACTTTC. The chain has TRBV19 and TRBJ2-6; the D gene could be TRBD1 or TRBD2 (5 bases each). CDR1 is LNHDA and CDR2 is SQIVND in the germline V gene (reference sequence). V was cut by 7 bases and J by 0 bases, with 16 bases left in between. This CDR3 is built from 17 residues.